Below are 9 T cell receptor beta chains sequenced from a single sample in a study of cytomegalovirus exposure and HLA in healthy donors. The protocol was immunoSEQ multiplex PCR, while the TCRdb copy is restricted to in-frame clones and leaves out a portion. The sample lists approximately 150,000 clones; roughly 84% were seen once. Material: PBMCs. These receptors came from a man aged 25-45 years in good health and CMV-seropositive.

CDR3 residues: CASSSDSKNTEAFF. CDR3 bases: TGTGCCAGCAGTTCCGACAGCAAGAACACTGAAGCTTTCTTT. The chain carries TRBV2 and TRBJ1-1, with D possibly matching TRBD1 (5 bases). V shed 5 bases and J shed 1 base, with 11 bases lying between them. Germline V gene lookup returns CDR1 SNHLY and CDR2 FYNNEI. This CDR3 has 14 residues.

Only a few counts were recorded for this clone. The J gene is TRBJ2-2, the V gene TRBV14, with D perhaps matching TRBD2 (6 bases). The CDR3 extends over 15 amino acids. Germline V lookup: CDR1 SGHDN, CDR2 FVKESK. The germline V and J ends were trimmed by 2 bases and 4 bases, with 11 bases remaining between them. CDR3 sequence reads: CASSQMRGLTGELFF. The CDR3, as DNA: TGTGCCAGCAGCCAAATGCGGGGACTCACCGGGGAGCTGTTTTTT.

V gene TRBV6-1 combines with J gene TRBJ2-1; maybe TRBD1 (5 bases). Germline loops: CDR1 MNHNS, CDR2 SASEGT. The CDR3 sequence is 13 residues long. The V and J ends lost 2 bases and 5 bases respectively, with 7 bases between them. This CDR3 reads CASSEMGHNEQFF. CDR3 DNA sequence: TGTGCCAGCAGTGAAATGGGGCACAATGAGCAGTTCTTC.

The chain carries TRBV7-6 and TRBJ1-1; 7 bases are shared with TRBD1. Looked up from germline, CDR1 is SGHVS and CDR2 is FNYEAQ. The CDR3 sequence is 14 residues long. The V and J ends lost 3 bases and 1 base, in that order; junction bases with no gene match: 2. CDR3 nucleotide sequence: TGTGCCAGCAGCTTGGACAGGTCGAACACTGAAGCTTTCTTT. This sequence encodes CASSLDRSNTEAFF.

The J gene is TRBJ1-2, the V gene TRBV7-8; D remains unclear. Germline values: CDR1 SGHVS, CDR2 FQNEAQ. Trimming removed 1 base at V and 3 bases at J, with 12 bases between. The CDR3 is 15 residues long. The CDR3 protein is CASSLVAGLDYGYTF. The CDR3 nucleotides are TGTGCCAGCAGCTTAGTAGCGGGGTTGGACTATGGCTACACCTTC.

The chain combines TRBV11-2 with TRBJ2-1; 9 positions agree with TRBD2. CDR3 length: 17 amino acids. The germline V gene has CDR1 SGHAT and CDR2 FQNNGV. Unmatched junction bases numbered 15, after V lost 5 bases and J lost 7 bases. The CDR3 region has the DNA TGTGCCAGCAGCCTCCGTTTAGCGGGGGCTACGGGTAATGAGCAGTTCTTC. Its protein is CASSLRLAGATGNEQFF.

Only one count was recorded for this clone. CDR3 residues: CASSLGQGGNSNQPQHF. CDR3 DNA: TGTGCCAGCAGCTTAGGGCAGGGAGGGAATAGCAATCAGCCCCAGCATTTT. The chain links TRBV7-2 to TRBJ1-5; the D gene is possibly TRBD1 (5 bases). Germline CDR1 is SGHTA and CDR2 is FQGNSA. The ends were cut back, 1 base at V and 0 bases at J, with 13 bases in the middle. The CDR3 has 17 amino acids.

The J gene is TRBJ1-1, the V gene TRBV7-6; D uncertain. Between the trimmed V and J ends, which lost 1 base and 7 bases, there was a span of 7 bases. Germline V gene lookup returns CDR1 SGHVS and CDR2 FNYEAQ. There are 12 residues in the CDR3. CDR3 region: CASSLEFSEAFF. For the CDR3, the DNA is TGTGCCAGCAGCTTAGAGTTTAGTGAAGCTTTCTTT.

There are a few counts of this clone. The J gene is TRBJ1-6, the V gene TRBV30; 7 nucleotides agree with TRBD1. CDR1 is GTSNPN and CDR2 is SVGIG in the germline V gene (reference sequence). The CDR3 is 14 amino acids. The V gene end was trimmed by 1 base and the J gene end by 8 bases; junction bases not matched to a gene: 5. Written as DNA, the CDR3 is TGTGCCTGGAGTGAAGGGACAGATCATTCACCCCTCCACTTT. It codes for CAWSEGTDHSPLHF.